Listed below are T cell receptor beta chains from one sample, sequenced in a study of T cell clonotyping in hematopoietic cell transplantation. Profiling relied on immunoSEQ multiplex PCR, and the TCRdb table lists in-frame clones only, not all of them. This table holds 27,000 or so clones, roughly 95% found once. The sequenced sample was peripheral blood mononuclear cells. The receptors were sampled from a man aged 50 or older in good health. Some clones in this sample may be carry-over from other donors' samples. Both conserved end residues are part of each CDR3. A D gene is named only where the DNA matches it firmly. Size tells how often a clone was seen (once, few, many) or the class of an expanded clone, and some rows leave it out.

clone size: -
D gene: -
J gene: TRBJ1-1
V gene: TRBV30
CDR3 DNA: TGTGCCTGGTCCCAACCGGACGGGTTTCGGAACACTGAAGCTTTCTTT
CDR3 protein: CAWSQPDGFRNTEAFF

clone size: -
D gene: -
J gene: TRBJ1-4
V gene: TRBV28
CDR3 DNA: TGTGCCAGCAGCCTGAGGGGTGGGACACGGATTGAAAAACTGTTTTTT
CDR3 protein: CASSLRGGTRIEKLFF

clone size: -
D gene: -
J gene: TRBJ1-6
V gene: TRBV5-4
CDR3 DNA: TGTGCCAGCAGCCCGCGAGGGAGGGGAGATTCACCCCTCCACTTT
CDR3 protein: CASSPRGRGDSPLHF

clone size: -
D gene: -
J gene: TRBJ2-3
V gene: TRBV29-1
CDR3 DNA: TGCAGCGTTACCTCAACTAGTCTCGATACGCAGTATTTT
CDR3 protein: CSVTSTSLDTQYF

clone size: -
D gene: TRBD1
J gene: TRBJ1-2
V gene: TRBV6-1
CDR3 DNA: TGTGCCAGCAGTGAGGGCCGCGTCAGGGGGTATGGCTACACCTTC
CDR3 protein: CASSEGRVRGYGYTF

clone size: -
D gene: -
J gene: TRBJ1-2
V gene: TRBV28
CDR3 DNA: TGTGCCAGCAGTTTAATCGCTGGCGGGGCTAACTATGGCTACACCTTC
CDR3 protein: CASSLIAGGANYGYTF

clone size: once
D gene: TRBD2
J gene: TRBJ2-5
V gene: TRBV25-1
CDR3 DNA: TGTGCCAGCAGACCTAGCGGGGAATCGGAGACCCAGTACTTC
CDR3 protein: CASRPSGESETQYF

clone size: once
D gene: TRBD2
J gene: TRBJ2-7
V gene: TRBV7-2
CDR3 DNA: TGTGCCAGCAGCTTCCCGGGGCGGGGGACCAACTACGGGCAGTACTTC
CDR3 protein: CASSFPGRGTNYGQYF

clone size: -
D gene: TRBD1
J gene: TRBJ2-7
V gene: TRBV27
CDR3 DNA: TGTGCCAGCAGTTGGTCCCGGGACAGGGGGAGCCAGCAGTACTTC
CDR3 protein: CASSWSRDRGSQQYF

clone size: -
D gene: -
J gene: TRBJ1-6
V gene: TRBV6-1
CDR3 DNA: TGTGCCAGCAGTGAAGCGCATCTGGGTAATTCACCCCTCCACTTT
CDR3 protein: CASSEAHLGNSPLHF

clone size: once
D gene: -
J gene: TRBJ1-1
V gene: TRBV7-2
CDR3 DNA: TGTGCCAGCAGCTTAGGAGACGGTATGAACACTGAAGCTTTCTTT
CDR3 protein: CASSLGDGMNTEAFF

clone size: -
D gene: -
J gene: TRBJ1-5
V gene: TRBV5-8
CDR3 DNA: TGTGCCAGCAGCTATGGACTGATCAATCAGCCCCAGCATTTT
CDR3 protein: CASSYGLINQPQHF

clone size: -
D gene: -
J gene: TRBJ2-7
V gene: TRBV4-1
CDR3 DNA: TGCGCCAGCAGCCGCGCATCAAACTCCTACGAGCAGTACTTC
CDR3 protein: CASSRASNSYEQYF

clone size: -
D gene: -
J gene: TRBJ1-3
V gene: TRBV7-2
CDR3 DNA: TGTGCCAGCAGCTTAGGGTCGGGCCCCGCCACCATATATTTT
CDR3 protein: CASSLGSGPATIYF

clone size: -
D gene: -
J gene: TRBJ1-4
V gene: TRBV14
CDR3 DNA: TGTGCCAGCAGCGTGCACCAAGGAACTAATGAAAAACTGTTTTTT
CDR3 protein: CASSVHQGTNEKLFF

clone size: -
D gene: -
J gene: TRBJ1-3
V gene: TRBV14
CDR3 DNA: TGTGCCAGCAGCCAAGAATTCTCTGGAAACACCATATATTTT
CDR3 protein: CASSQEFSGNTIYF

clone size: once
D gene: -
J gene: TRBJ2-2
V gene: TRBV5-1
CDR3 DNA: TGCGCCAGCAGCTTGGGACAAACTGCGAACACCGGGGAGCTGTTTTTT
CDR3 protein: CASSLGQTANTGELFF

clone size: -
D gene: -
J gene: TRBJ2-5
V gene: TRBV4-1
CDR3 DNA: TGCGCCAGCAGCCAACCTATAGCAGGAGGGACCCAGTACTTC
CDR3 protein: CASSQPIAGGTQYF

clone size: -
D gene: -
J gene: TRBJ2-6
V gene: TRBV7-2
CDR3 DNA: TGTGCCAGCAGCCAGAATTCTGGGGCCAACGTCCTGACTTTC
CDR3 protein: CASSQNSGANVLTF

clone size: -
D gene: -
J gene: TRBJ1-1
V gene: TRBV7-7
CDR3 DNA: TGTGCCAGCAGCCTAGGGGGGGGGAGCACTGAAGCTTTCTTT
CDR3 protein: CASSLGGGSTEAFF

clone size: -
D gene: -
J gene: TRBJ1-2
V gene: TRBV7-9
CDR3 DNA: TGTGCCAGCAGCTTAATGGGGGGCAACTATGGCTACACCTTC
CDR3 protein: CASSLMGGNYGYTF

clone size: -
D gene: -
J gene: TRBJ1-2
V gene: TRBV5-8
CDR3 DNA: TGTGCCAGCAGCCCAGAGGTATATAACTATGGCTACACCTTC
CDR3 protein: CASSPEVYNYGYTF

clone size: -
D gene: -
J gene: TRBJ2-6
V gene: TRBV9
CDR3 DNA: TGTGCCAGCAGCGTATCCCCTGGGAATACTGGGGCCAACGTCCTGACTTTC
CDR3 protein: CASSVSPGNTGANVLTF

clone size: -
D gene: -
J gene: TRBJ2-3
V gene: TRBV30
CDR3 DNA: TGTGCCTGGAGTCCTCCTCCAAGCACAGATACGCAGTATTTT
CDR3 protein: CAWSPPPSTDTQYF

clone size: -
D gene: -
J gene: TRBJ1-2
V gene: TRBV19
CDR3 DNA: TGTGCCAGTAGTATAGGGTATTCTGGCTACACCTTC
CDR3 protein: CASSIGYSGYTF

clone size: -
D gene: -
J gene: TRBJ1-4
V gene: TRBV10-3
CDR3 DNA: TGTGCCACAGCCCCGGGAGCTAATGAAAAACTGTTTTTT
CDR3 protein: CATAPGANEKLFF

clone size: -
D gene: -
J gene: TRBJ1-1
V gene: TRBV27
CDR3 DNA: TGTGCCAGCATGGGTGGAATGAACACTGAAGCTTTCTTT
CDR3 protein: CASMGGMNTEAFF

clone size: -
D gene: -
J gene: TRBJ1-1
V gene: TRBV6-5
CDR3 DNA: TGTGCCACCCTTGAGGTGGGGTCGGGCACTGAAGCTTTCTTT
CDR3 protein: CATLEVGSGTEAFF

clone size: once
D gene: TRBD2
J gene: TRBJ2-5
V gene: TRBV11-3
CDR3 DNA: TGTGCCAGCAGCTTAGAGGCGGGGGGGGAGACCCAGTACTTC
CDR3 protein: CASSLEAGGETQYF

clone size: -
D gene: -
J gene: TRBJ2-7
V gene: TRBV9
CDR3 DNA: TGTGCCAGCAGCGACCGGGACAACTACGAGCAGTACTTC
CDR3 protein: CASSDRDNYEQYF

clone size: -
D gene: -
J gene: TRBJ1-4
V gene: TRBV7-2
CDR3 DNA: TGTGCCAGCAGCTTAAGGGGGGGTGAAAAACTGTTTTTT
CDR3 protein: CASSLRGGEKLFF

clone size: -
D gene: TRBD1
J gene: TRBJ2-7
V gene: TRBV2
CDR3 DNA: TGTGCCAGCACTGGACAGGGGGCCCCCTACGAGCAGTACTTC
CDR3 protein: CASTGQGAPYEQYF

clone size: -
D gene: TRBD1
J gene: TRBJ1-5
V gene: TRBV2
CDR3 DNA: TGTGCCAGCAGACCTCCAGGGGGTTTAAGTCAGCCCCAGCATTTT
CDR3 protein: CASRPPGGLSQPQHF

clone size: -
D gene: -
J gene: TRBJ1-2
V gene: TRBV6-5
CDR3 DNA: TGTGCCGCCTCGGACAGTAATGGCTACACCTTC
CDR3 protein: CAASDSNGYTF

clone size: -
D gene: -
J gene: TRBJ1-1
V gene: TRBV11-3
CDR3 DNA: TGTGCCAGCAGCTCCAGTGGGATGAACACTGAAGCTTTCTTT
CDR3 protein: CASSSSGMNTEAFF

clone size: -
D gene: TRBD1
J gene: TRBJ2-3
V gene: TRBV7-9
CDR3 DNA: TGTGCCAGCAGTACCGGACAGGGCGACACAGATACGCAGTATTTT
CDR3 protein: CASSTGQGDTDTQYF

clone size: -
D gene: -
J gene: TRBJ1-1
V gene: TRBV19
CDR3 DNA: TGTGCCAGTAGTCCATTAATGAACACTGAAGCTTTCTTT
CDR3 protein: CASSPLMNTEAFF

clone size: -
D gene: TRBD1
J gene: TRBJ1-1
V gene: TRBV5-4
CDR3 DNA: TGTGCCAGCAGCGTACCGGGACAGGGAGCTGAAGCTTTCTTT
CDR3 protein: CASSVPGQGAEAFF

clone size: -
D gene: TRBD1
J gene: TRBJ2-2
V gene: TRBV11-2
CDR3 DNA: TGTGCCAGCAGCTTAGAACTGACAGGGCTTGTCACCGGGGAGCTGTTTTTT
CDR3 protein: CASSLELTGLVTGELFF

clone size: -
D gene: -
J gene: TRBJ1-5
V gene: TRBV6-5
CDR3 DNA: TGTGCCAGCAGTCAAAACCCTCCGCCCCAGCATTTT
CDR3 protein: CASSQNPPPQHF

clone size: -
D gene: -
J gene: TRBJ2-7
V gene: TRBV7-2
CDR3 DNA: TGTGCCAGCAGCTTAGGGGGGATCTCCTACGAGCAGTACTTC
CDR3 protein: CASSLGGISYEQYF

clone size: -
D gene: -
J gene: TRBJ2-3
V gene: TRBV28
CDR3 DNA: TGTGCCACCCTGGGACTTACAGATACGCAGTATTTT
CDR3 protein: CATLGLTDTQYF

clone size: -
D gene: -
J gene: TRBJ1-3
V gene: TRBV28
CDR3 DNA: TGTGCCAGCAGTTTAAAGATATGGGGAAACACCATATATTTT
CDR3 protein: CASSLKIWGNTIYF

clone size: few
D gene: -
J gene: TRBJ1-2
V gene: TRBV7-8
CDR3 DNA: TGTGCCAGCAGCTTCGAGAGGGGATCCTATGGCTACACCTTC
CDR3 protein: CASSFERGSYGYTF